These 14 T cell receptor beta chains were all obtained from the same sample, sequenced in a study of early T cells in non-severe SARS-CoV-2 infection. TCRdb redid the calling of the 5' RACE reads with MiXCR, one entry per CDR3 protein. The sample has approximately 42,000 distinct CDR3 sequences; over 6% are singletons. Sequenced sample: whole blood. These receptors came from an adult who was a healthcare worker with PCR-confirmed SARS-CoV-2 infection or an uninfected control (not recorded which).

V is TRBV7-8 and J is TRBJ2-5, with TRBD2 matching over 8 bases. Trimming removed 5 bases from V and 6 bases from J; junction bases left unmatched: 11. This CDR3 comprises 15 residues. Germline-derived CDR1 and CDR2 are SGHVS and FQNEAQ. CDR3: CASSPNTAGGKTQYF. As DNA, the CDR3 is TGTGCCAGCAGCCCTAACACCGCGGGGGGAAAGACCCAGTACTTC.

V gene TRBV15 combines with J gene TRBJ2-2; D is uncertain. The germline gives CDR1 LNHNV, CDR2 YYDKDF (reference sequence). The CDR3 loop spans 13 amino acids. Trimming took 0 bases from V and 6 from J, leaving 5 bases between them. DNA of the CDR3: TGTGCCACCAGCAGAGACCGGGCCGGGGAGCTGTTTTTT. This encodes CATSRDRAGELFF.

The chain has TRBV5-4 and TRBJ2-7; TRBD2 aligns across 13 bases. V lost 3 bases to trimming and J lost 4 bases; unmatched junction nucleotides: 10. Germline lookup yields CDR1 SGHNT and CDR2 YYREEE (reference sequence). The CDR3 totals 17 residues. The CDR3 loop is CASSWGLAGTENYEQYF. The DNA of the CDR3 is TGTGCCAGCAGCTGGGGACTAGCGGGGACCGAGAATTACGAGCAGTACTTC.

V is TRBV5-4 and J is TRBJ2-7; no definite D call. The V and J ends lost 4 bases and 4 bases respectively, with 18 bases between them. The CDR3 loop spans 15 amino acids. Looked up from germline, CDR1 is SGHNT and CDR2 is YYREEE (reference sequence). The CDR3 DNA is TGTGCCAGCAGCCAAAGGACGGACCACCGATACGAGCAGTACTTC. Its protein is CASSQRTDHRYEQYF.

This clonotype was picked up a small number of times. The chain has TRBV5-8 and TRBJ2-7; 7 bases align to TRBD2. Per germline, CDR1 SGHTS and CDR2 YDEGEE. The CDR3 is 17 residues long. V lost 2 bases and J lost 0; bases outside the gene matches: 11. The CDR3 spells CASSLILTGGTSYEQYF. The CDR3 DNA reads TGTGCCAGCAGCTTAATTTTGACGGGGGGAACCTCCTACGAGCAGTACTTC.

This clonotype was found many times. The rearrangement links TRBV18 to TRBJ2-3; the match to TRBD1 covers 7 bases. CDR3 length: 15 amino acids. Per germline, CDR1 KGHSH and CDR2 LQKENI. With 4 bases clipped from V and 6 bases from J, the junction kept 10 bases outside the gene matches. This chain's CDR3 is CASSLGQAPGDTQYF. CDR3 DNA: TGTGCCAGCTCACTAGGACAGGCACCGGGGGATACGCAGTATTTT.

This clonotype showed up many times. The genes are TRBV27 and TRBJ2-1; unclear D gene. Trimming shortened V by 1 base and J by 5 bases, and 6 bases separated the two germline ends. The CDR3 contains 13 residues. Germline CDR1 and CDR2: MNHEY and SMNVEV (reference sequence). The CDR3 protein is CASSLLPDNEQFF. The CDR3 bases are TGTGCCAGCAGTTTATTACCCGACAATGAGCAGTTCTTC.

The sample holds many counts of this clonotype. The rearrangement joins TRBV7-9 to TRBJ1-5; D gene uncertain. Germline V gives CDR1 SEHNR, CDR2 FQNEAQ (reference sequence). The CDR3 totals 12 residues. With 1 base removed from V and 4 bases from J, the gap between germline ends came to 2 bases. DNA of the CDR3: TGTGCCAGCAGCTTAGGAAATCAGCCCCAGCATTTT. Encoded protein: CASSLGNQPQHF.

This clonotype was observed at least ten times. This chain uses TRBV5-1 with TRBJ1-5; no definite D call. CDR3 size: 15 residues. The ends were cut back, 0 bases at V and 0 bases at J, with 7 bases in the middle. The germline CDR1 and CDR2 sequences are SGHRS and YFSETQ. The CDR3 sequence: CASSLGLNSNQPQHF. CDR3 nucleotides: TGCGCCAGCAGCTTGGGGTTGAATAGCAATCAGCCCCAGCATTTT.

This clonotype was recorded at least ten times. The rearrangement joins TRBV2 to TRBJ2-4, with a weak D call TRBD2 (7 bases). The CDR3 is made up of 15 amino acids. V lost 6 bases and J lost 2, with 14 bases in between. Germline CDR1 reads SNHLY; CDR2 reads FYNNEI. The CDR3 reads CASRGRGITKNIQYF. In DNA form, the CDR3 reads TGTGCCAGCAGAGGGAGGGGGATCACCAAAAACATTCAGTACTTC.

In its sample, this clonotype was seen a few times. The V gene is TRBV6-5, the J gene TRBJ2-1, with 11 bases aligning to TRBD2. The V segment lost 6 bases and the J segment 4 bases; nucleotides outside the gene matches: 2. The CDR3 is made up of 14 amino acids. CDR1 is MNHEY and CDR2 is SVGAGI in the germline V gene. The CDR3 DNA sequence: TGTGCCAGCAGGGGGACTAGCGGATACAATGAGCAGTTCTTC. Protein product: CASRGTSGYNEQFF.

This clonotype has at least ten counts. The rearrangement uses TRBV7-9 and TRBJ1-1; D uncertain. The germline CDR1 and CDR2 sequences are SEHNR and FQNEAQ (reference sequence). Trimming pared 1 base from V and 1 base from J, leaving 10 bases between. This CDR3 has 15 amino acids. The CDR3 sequence: CASSLGGRENTEAFF. The CDR3 nucleotides are TGTGCCAGCAGCTTAGGTGGGAGGGAGAACACTGAAGCTTTCTTT.

In this sample, this clonotype turned up a few times. This chain joins TRBV3-1 and TRBJ2-5; TRBD1 agrees at 7 bases. This CDR3 region has 15 residues. Germline assignment: CDR1 LGHDT and CDR2 YNNKEL (reference sequence). The J segment lost 5 bases and the V segment lost 3 bases, leaving 9 bases of the junction unmatched. The CDR3 bases are TGTGCCAGCAGCCAGAATAGACAGGGCCGGGAGACCCAGTACTTC. Its translation: CASSQNRQGRETQYF.

This clonotype was seen a handful of times. V usage is TRBV9 and J usage is TRBJ1-5; D is uncertain. V lost 3 bases and J lost 0, with 4 bases in between. Germline V gene sequence: CDR1 SGDLS, CDR2 YYNGEE. CDR3 length equals 13 residues. The CDR3 DNA reads TGTGCCAGCAGCGCCACTAGCAATCAGCCCCAGCATTTT. As protein: CASSATSNQPQHF.